This T cell receptor beta chain came from a study of cytomegalovirus exposure and HLA in healthy donors. This CDR3 contains 15 residues. Trimming pared 5 bases from V and 1 base from J, leaving 12 bases between. Germline CDR1 and CDR2: MNHNY and SVGAGI (reference sequence). In the case of this clone: The sample has other DNA sequences that encode this CDR3 too.

PCR primers comprised 60 Vbeta and 13 Jbeta primers. Sequenced by immunoSEQ multiplex PCR; TCRdb stores in-frame clones only, minus some. The data contain 150,000 to 200,000 clones, roughly 80% of them seen just once; the ten biggest clones take up less than 6%. The chain combines TRBV6-6 with TRBJ1-5; TRBD1 is a possible D gene (6 bases). Input material: PBMCs. The source is a woman in her twenties or thirties in good health and CMV-seropositive. The CDR3 loop reads CASSTGGASNQPQHF. The CDR3 bases are TGTGCCAGCAGTACGGGGGGGGCGAGCAATCAGCCCCAGCATTTT.